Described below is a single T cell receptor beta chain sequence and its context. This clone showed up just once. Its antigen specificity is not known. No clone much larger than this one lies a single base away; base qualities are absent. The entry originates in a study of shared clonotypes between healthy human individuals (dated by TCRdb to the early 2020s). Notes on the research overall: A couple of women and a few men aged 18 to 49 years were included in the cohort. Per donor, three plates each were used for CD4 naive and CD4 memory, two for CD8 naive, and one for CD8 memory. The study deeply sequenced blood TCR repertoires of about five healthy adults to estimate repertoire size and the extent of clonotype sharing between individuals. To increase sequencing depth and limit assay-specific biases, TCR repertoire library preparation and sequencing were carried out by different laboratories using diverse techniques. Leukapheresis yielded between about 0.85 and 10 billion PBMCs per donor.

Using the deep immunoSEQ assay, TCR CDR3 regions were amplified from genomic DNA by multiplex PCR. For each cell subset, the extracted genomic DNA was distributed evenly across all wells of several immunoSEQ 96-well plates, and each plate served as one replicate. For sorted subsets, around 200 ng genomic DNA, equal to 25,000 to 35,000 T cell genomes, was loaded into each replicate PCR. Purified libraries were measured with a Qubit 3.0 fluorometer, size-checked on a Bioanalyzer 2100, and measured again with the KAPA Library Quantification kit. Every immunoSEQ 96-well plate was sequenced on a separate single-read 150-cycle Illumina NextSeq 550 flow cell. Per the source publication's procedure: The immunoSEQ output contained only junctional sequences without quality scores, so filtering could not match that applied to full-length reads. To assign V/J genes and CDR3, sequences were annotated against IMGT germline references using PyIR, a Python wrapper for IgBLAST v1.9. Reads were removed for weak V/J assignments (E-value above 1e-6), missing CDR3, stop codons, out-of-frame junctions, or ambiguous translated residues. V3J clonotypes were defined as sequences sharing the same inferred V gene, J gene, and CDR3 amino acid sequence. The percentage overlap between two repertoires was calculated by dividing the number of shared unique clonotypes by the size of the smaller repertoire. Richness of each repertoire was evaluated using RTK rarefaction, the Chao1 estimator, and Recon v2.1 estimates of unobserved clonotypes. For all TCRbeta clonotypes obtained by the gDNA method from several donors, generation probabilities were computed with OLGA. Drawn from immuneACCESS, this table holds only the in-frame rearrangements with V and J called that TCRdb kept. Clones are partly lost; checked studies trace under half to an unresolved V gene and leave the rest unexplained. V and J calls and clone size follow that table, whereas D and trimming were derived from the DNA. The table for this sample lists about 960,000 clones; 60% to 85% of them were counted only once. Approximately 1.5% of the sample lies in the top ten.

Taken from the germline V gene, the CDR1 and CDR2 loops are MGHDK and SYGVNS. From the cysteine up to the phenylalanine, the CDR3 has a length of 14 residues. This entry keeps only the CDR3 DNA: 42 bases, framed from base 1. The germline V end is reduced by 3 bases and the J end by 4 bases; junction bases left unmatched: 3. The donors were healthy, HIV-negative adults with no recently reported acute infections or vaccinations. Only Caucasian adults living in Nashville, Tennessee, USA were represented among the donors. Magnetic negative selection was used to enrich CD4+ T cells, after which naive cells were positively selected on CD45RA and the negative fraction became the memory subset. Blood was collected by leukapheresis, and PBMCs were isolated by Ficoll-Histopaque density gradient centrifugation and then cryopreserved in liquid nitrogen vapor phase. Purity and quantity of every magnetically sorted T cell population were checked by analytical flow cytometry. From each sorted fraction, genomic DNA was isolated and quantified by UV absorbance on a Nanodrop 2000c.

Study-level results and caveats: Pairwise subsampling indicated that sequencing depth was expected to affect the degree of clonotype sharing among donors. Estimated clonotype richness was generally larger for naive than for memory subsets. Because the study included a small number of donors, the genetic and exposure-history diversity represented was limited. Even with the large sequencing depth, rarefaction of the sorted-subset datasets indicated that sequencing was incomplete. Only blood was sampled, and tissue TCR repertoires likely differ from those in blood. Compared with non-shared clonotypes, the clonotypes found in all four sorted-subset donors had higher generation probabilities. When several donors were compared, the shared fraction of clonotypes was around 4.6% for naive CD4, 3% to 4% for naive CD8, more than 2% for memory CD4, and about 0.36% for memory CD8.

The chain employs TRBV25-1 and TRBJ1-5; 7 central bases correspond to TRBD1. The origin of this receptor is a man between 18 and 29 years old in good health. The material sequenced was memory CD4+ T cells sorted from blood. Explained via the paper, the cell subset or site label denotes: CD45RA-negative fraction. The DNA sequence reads TGTGCCAGCAGTGAGCCAGGGGGAAATCAGCCCCAGCATTTT. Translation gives CASSEPGGNQPQHF.